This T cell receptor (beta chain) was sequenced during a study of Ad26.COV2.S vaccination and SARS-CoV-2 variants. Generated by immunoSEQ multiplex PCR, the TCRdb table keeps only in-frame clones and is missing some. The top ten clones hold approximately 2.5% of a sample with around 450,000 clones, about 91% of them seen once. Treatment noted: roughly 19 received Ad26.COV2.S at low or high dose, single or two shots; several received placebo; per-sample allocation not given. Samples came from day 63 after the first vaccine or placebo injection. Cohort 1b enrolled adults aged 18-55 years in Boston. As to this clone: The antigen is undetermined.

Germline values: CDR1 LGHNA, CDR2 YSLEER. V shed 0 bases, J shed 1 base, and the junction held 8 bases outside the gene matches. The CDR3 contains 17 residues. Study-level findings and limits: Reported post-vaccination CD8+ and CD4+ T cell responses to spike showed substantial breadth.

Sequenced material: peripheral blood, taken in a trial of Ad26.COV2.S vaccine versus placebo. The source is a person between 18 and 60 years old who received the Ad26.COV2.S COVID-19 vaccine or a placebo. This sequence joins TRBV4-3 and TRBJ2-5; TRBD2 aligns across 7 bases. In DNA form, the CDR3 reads TGCGCCAGCAGCCAAGAGTGGCTGTCGGGGGGCCAAGAGACCCAGTACTTC. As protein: CASSQEWLSGGQETQYF.